What follows are 8 T cell receptor beta chains derived from one specimen sequenced in a study of blood T cell repertoires in COVID-19. Generated by immunoSEQ multiplex PCR, the TCRdb table keeps only in-frame clones and is missing some. This sample has approximately 500,000 clones, with roughly 87% found just once. The sequencing input was peripheral blood. The receptors shown here come from a man younger than 35 with COVID-19, enrolled during active disease.

The J gene is TRBJ2-3, the V gene TRBV24-1, with 11 bases identical to TRBD1. Germline V lookup: CDR1 KGHDR, CDR2 SFDVKD. With V trimmed by 3 bases and J by 7 bases, 8 bases remained unmatched. This CDR3 comprises 16 residues. The DNA of the CDR3 is TGTGCCACCAGTGATCCTCCTGGACAGGGGGCGAATACGCAGTATTTT. It is translated as CATSDPPGQGANTQYF.

This clone showed up just once. V is TRBV4-1 and J is TRBJ1-1; unclear D gene. There are 15 residues in the CDR3. In germline, CDR1 is MGHRA, CDR2 YSYEKL. With 2 bases removed from V and 4 bases from J, the gap between germline ends came to 14 bases. DNA of the CDR3: TGCGCCAGCAGCCAATTGAGGCATCCGGGCACTGAAGCTTTCTTT. It is translated as CASSQLRHPGTEAFF.

The chain recombines TRBV4-1 with TRBJ1-1; no clear D. Germline V gene lookup returns CDR1 MGHRA and CDR2 YSYEKL. V lost 0 bases and J lost 5, with 10 bases in between. The CDR3 runs 14 residues. CDR3 nucleotides: TGCGCCAGCAGCCAAGATCTTAAGCGAACTGAAGCTTTCTTT. Residues: CASSQDLKRTEAFF.

The V and J genes are TRBV3-1 (or the pseudogene TRBV3-2) and TRBJ2-3; no clear D gene. V was clipped by 4 bases and J by 6 bases, with 8 bases between them. The CDR3 has 12 amino acids. The germline CDR1 and CDR2 sequences are LGHDT and YNNKEL (reference sequence). The DNA for the CDR3 is TGTGCCAGCAGCCCCGGGTGGGATACGCAGTATTTT. It is translated as CASSPGWDTQYF.

The V gene is TRBV4-1, the J gene TRBJ2-7; perhaps TRBD1 as D (6 bases). The V end was cut by 1 base, the J end by 1 base, with 14 bases between. Germline V gene sequence: CDR1 MGHRA, CDR2 YSYEKL. The CDR3 covers 16 residues. CDR3 residues: CASSQVGAGVSYEQYF. In DNA, the CDR3 is TGCGCCAGCAGCCAAGTAGGGGCAGGGGTTTCCTACGAGCAGTACTTC.

The chain carries TRBV19 and TRBJ1-1; 9 nucleotides agree with TRBD1. Germline-derived CDR1 and CDR2 are LNHDA and SQIVND (reference sequence). The trim removed 3 bases at V and 3 bases at J, leaving 2 bases unmatched. CDR3 length: 14 residues. The CDR3 nucleotides read TGTGCCAGTAGTATTGGGACAGGGCACACTGAAGCTTTCTTT. This gives the protein CASSIGTGHTEAFF.

V is TRBV11-1 and J is TRBJ1-2; D not certain. CDR1 is SGHAT and CDR2 is FQDESV in the germline V gene (reference sequence). The CDR3 covers 13 residues. Trimming removed 0 bases at V and 6 bases at J, with 8 bases between. CDR3 DNA: TGTGCCAGCAGCTTAGCGGAGGTAAATGGCTACACCTTC. It encodes CASSLAEVNGYTF.

The V gene is TRBV6-1, the J gene TRBJ2-7; weak D call: TRBD1 (5 bases). Germline CDR1 and CDR2: MNHNS and SASEGT. Trimming stripped 3 bases from V and 4 bases from J, with 10 bases between. The CDR3 is 13 residues long. For the CDR3, the DNA is TGTGCCAGCAGTGACAGGGCGTCTTACGAGCAGTACTTC. Residues: CASSDRASYEQYF.